The next 27 T cell receptor beta chains were all read from a single sample in a study of cytomegalovirus exposure and HLA in healthy donors. Researchers ran the PCR with 60 Vbeta and 13 Jbeta primers. Generated by immunoSEQ multiplex PCR, the TCRdb table keeps only in-frame clones and is missing some. The data show around 140,000 clones, more than 8% seen once. The specimen was PBMCs. These TCRs come from a man aged 50-59 years in good health and CMV-seronegative.

The genes are TRBV30 and TRBJ2-6; 11 nucleotides line up with TRBD2. The V gene's germline CDR1 is GTSNPN and CDR2 SVGIG (reference sequence). V was pared by 0 bases and J by 0 bases, with 4 bases of the junction left unmatched. The CDR3 totals 18 residues. CDR3 DNA sequence: TGTGCCTGGAGTGTTGGACTAGCGGGTATCTCTGGGGCCAACGTCCTGACTTTC. It encodes CAWSVGLAGISGANVLTF.

The chain links TRBV4-1 to TRBJ1-2, with D unresolved. From germline, CDR1 is MGHRA and CDR2 YSYEKL. The V end lost 1 base, the J end lost 0 bases, and 9 bases lay between the germline ends. The CDR3 consists of 15 residues. The CDR3 sequence: CASSQVAGSNYGYTF. CDR3 in DNA: TGCGCCAGCAGCCAAGTGGCAGGCTCTAACTATGGCTACACCTTC.

The chain couples TRBV27 to TRBJ2-7; TRBD1 aligns across 7 bases. Germline trimming cut 3 bases from V and 2 bases from J; bases unmatched to any gene: 7. CDR1 and CDR2 (germline): MNHEY, SMNVEV (reference sequence). The CDR3 loop spans 15 amino acids. The CDR3 region is CASSLSRDRAYEQYF. CDR3 in DNA: TGTGCCAGCAGTTTGTCCCGGGACAGAGCCTACGAGCAGTACTTC.

This chain uses TRBV9 with TRBJ2-7; 8 bases line up with TRBD1. With 4 bases clipped from V and 4 bases from J, the junction kept 7 bases outside the gene matches. This CDR3 contains 14 residues. The V gene's germline CDR1 is SGDLS and CDR2 YYNGEE. The CDR3 protein is CASSTRDRTYEQYF. The CDR3 nucleotides are TGTGCCAGCAGCACCCGGGACAGGACATACGAGCAGTACTTC.

Only a few counts were recorded for this clone. The V call is TRBV5-1, the J call TRBJ1-2; D uncertain. There are 15 residues in the CDR3. The V gene lost 0 bases and the J gene lost 8 bases, with 17 bases spanning the gap. Germline-derived CDR1 and CDR2 are SGHRS and YFSETQ. This chain's CDR3 is CASSLDVGLAGGYTF. CDR3 coding DNA: TGCGCCAGCAGCTTGGATGTAGGCTTGGCGGGAGGCTACACCTTC.

The chain combines TRBV19 with TRBJ1-1; TRBD1 agrees at 7 bases. The V and J ends lost 6 bases and 4 bases, in that order; junction bases with no gene match: 8. The CDR3 sequence is 14 residues long. Germline V lookup: CDR1 LNHDA, CDR2 SQIVND (reference sequence). The CDR3 coding sequence is TGTGCCAGTAGGGCCAGAGACAGGGCCACTGAAGCTTTCTTT. This sequence encodes CASRARDRATEAFF.

This clone has just a few counts. The chain has TRBV27 and TRBJ2-7; D possibly corresponds to TRBD2 (5 bases). Trimming removed 10 bases at V and 5 bases at J, with 12 bases between. The germline gives CDR1 MNHEY, CDR2 SMNVEV (reference sequence). The CDR3 has 11 amino acids. The CDR3 protein is CAIPPGNEQYF. In nucleotides, the CDR3 is TGTGCCATCCCCCCCGGGAACGAGCAGTACTTC.

This clone was seen a few times. The chain links TRBV6-5 to TRBJ2-3; 9 nucleotides align to TRBD2. This CDR3 region has 15 residues. The trim removed 7 bases at V and 1 base at J, leaving 6 bases unmatched. From germline, CDR1 is MNHEY and CDR2 SVGAGI. CDR3 coding DNA: TGTGCCAGCAAGATAGCGGGGGCCGGCACAGATACGCAGTATTTT. This sequence encodes CASKIAGAGTDTQYF.

This clone was observed a handful of times. The chain carries TRBV29-1 and TRBJ1-2, with a weak D call TRBD1 (5 bases). CDR1 is SQVTM and CDR2 is ANQGSEA in the germline V gene. V was cut by 4 bases and J by 1 base, with 7 bases left in between. CDR3 length: 12 amino acids. The CDR3 coding sequence is TGCAGCGTTGGCGACAGTAACTATGGCTACACCTTC. It is translated as CSVGDSNYGYTF.

This clone was seen many times. CDR3 region: CATSRGTLGQPQHF. The CDR3 nucleotides read TGTGCCACCAGCAGAGGGACATTGGGGCAGCCCCAGCATTTT. The rearrangement uses TRBV15 and TRBJ1-5; tentative D call: TRBD1 (5 bases). The CDR3 length is 14 residues. Deletions cut 1 base from V and 7 bases from J, with 11 bases between. Looked up from germline, CDR1 is LNHNV and CDR2 is YYDKDF (reference sequence).

This chain connects TRBV27 to TRBJ2-7; 9 bases match TRBD1. Germline CDR1 reads MNHEY; CDR2 reads SMNVEV (reference sequence). The CDR3 extends over 21 amino acids. The V segment lost 3 bases and the J segment 3 bases; nucleotides outside the gene matches: 24. The CDR3 DNA reads TGTGCCAGCAGTTTCCAAACCAAACAGGGGGCTGGCGGACTTCCCGTCTACGAGCAGTACTTC. It encodes CASSFQTKQGAGGLPVYEQYF.

CDR3 sequence (DNA): TGCGCCAGCAGCGAGGGGGGGGAAAAACTGTTTTTT. Amino acids: CASSEGGEKLFF. This chain connects TRBV5-1 to TRBJ1-4, with a tentative D call TRBD1 (6 bases). Trimming cost V 4 bases and J 8 bases, with 9 bases left between them. Germline lookup yields CDR1 SGHRS and CDR2 YFSETQ. This CDR3 is built from 12 residues. The full variable domain, its missing parts supplied by reference TRBV5-1 and TRBJ1-4, is KAGVTQTPRYLIKTRGQQVTLSCSPISGHRSVSWYQQTPGQGLQFLFEYFSETQRNKGNFPGRFSGRQFSNSRSEMNVSTLELGDSALYLCASSEGGEKLFFGSGTQLSVL.

The V gene is TRBV28, the J gene TRBJ1-5, with 10 positions matching TRBD1. The junction had 7 bases not matched to a gene; V was cut back by 0 bases and J by 2 bases. CDR3 length: 18 residues. The germline CDR1 and CDR2 sequences are MDHEN and SYDVKM. The CDR3 here is CASSLWVGQGSGNQPQHF. The CDR3 region has the DNA TGTGCCAGCAGTTTATGGGTGGGACAGGGGAGTGGCAATCAGCCCCAGCATTTT.

V is TRBV19 and J is TRBJ2-3; possible D gene TRBD1, 6 bases. V gave up 3 bases and J gave up 6 bases, with 16 bases separating them. The CDR3 covers 15 residues. Looked up from germline, CDR1 is LNHDA and CDR2 is SQIVND (reference sequence). CDR3 bases: TGTGCCAGTAGTATTCTGGCAGGGGATTCGGATACGCAGTATTTT. Amino acids: CASSILAGDSDTQYF.

The chain joins TRBV5-1 to TRBJ1-1, with 7 bases lining up with TRBD1. In germline, CDR1 is SGHRS, CDR2 YFSETQ. V lost 6 bases, J lost 3 bases, and 11 bases stayed unmatched. The CDR3 spans 15 residues. Here the CDR3 DNA reads TGCGCCAGCAAAGAAAATCAGGGGGAACACACTGAAGCTTTCTTT. It translates to CASKENQGEHTEAFF. Variable domain in full (rest from reference TRBV5-1 and TRBJ1-1): KAGVTQTPRYLIKTRGQQVTLSCSPISGHRSVSWYQQTPGQGLQFLFEYFSETQRNKGNFPGRFSGRQFSNSRSEMNVSTLELGDSALYLCASKENQGEHTEAFFGQGTRLTVV.

Here the CDR3 reads CASSDGQISNQPQHF. In DNA, the CDR3 is TGTGCCAGTAGTGACGGACAGATTAGCAATCAGCCCCAGCATTTT. The V and J genes are TRBV19 and TRBJ1-5; a possible D gene is TRBD1 (6 bases). V was pared by 5 bases and J by 0 bases, with 11 bases between. Germline V gives CDR1 LNHDA, CDR2 SQIVND (reference sequence). This CDR3 has 15 amino acids.

This clone occurred a few times. The rearrangement joins TRBV10-3 to TRBJ2-5, with D unclear. CDR3 length equals 15 residues. Germline V CDR1 and CDR2: ENHRY, SYGVKD. V shed 0 bases and J shed 2 bases, with 10 bases lying between them. CDR3 sequence (DNA): TGTGCCATCAGTGAGTCGATTACAGAGCAAGAGACCCAGTACTTC. It encodes CAISESITEQETQYF.

This clone was seen a few times. The chain employs TRBV7-8 and TRBJ1-1; D ambiguous. The CDR3 contains 14 residues. V shed 0 bases and J shed 1 base, with 6 bases lying between them. From germline, CDR1 is SGHVS and CDR2 FQNEAQ. CDR3 sequence (DNA): TGTGCCAGCAGCTTAGCGCGTGGGAACACTGAAGCTTTCTTT. This encodes CASSLARGNTEAFF.

The chain carries TRBV4-1 and TRBJ2-3; 11 positions match TRBD2. Germline V lookup: CDR1 MGHRA, CDR2 YSYEKL. The CDR3 extends over 19 amino acids. Trimming at V came to 1 base and at J to 3 bases, leaving 12 bases not matched to a gene. The CDR3 here is CASSQAGPIAGGKTDTQYF. The CDR3 DNA is TGCGCCAGCAGCCAAGCTGGTCCTATAGCGGGGGGGAAAACAGATACGCAGTATTTT.

The chain links TRBV6-1 to TRBJ2-1, with TRBD2 identical over 10 bases. This CDR3 region has 14 residues. Looked up from germline, CDR1 is MNHNS and CDR2 is SASEGT. The V segment lost 4 bases and the J segment 12 bases; nucleotides outside the gene matches: 9. The CDR3: CASSARTSGSVQFF. The CDR3 nucleotides read TGTGCCAGCAGTGCCCGGACTAGCGGAAGTGTGCAGTTCTTC.

The rearrangement joins TRBV7-9 to TRBJ1-2; D may be TRBD1 (6 bases). CDR3 length: 16 residues. Germline-derived CDR1 and CDR2 are SEHNR and FQNEAQ (reference sequence). V shed 7 bases and J shed 0 bases, with 18 bases lying between them. CDR3 protein: CASTSSGGGANYGYTF. In DNA form, the CDR3 reads TGTGCCAGCACCTCGAGTGGGGGCGGAGCTAACTATGGCTACACCTTC.

This sequence joins TRBV5-4 and TRBJ2-2; TRBD2 is a possible D gene (5 bases). Germline V gene data show CDR1 as SGHNT and CDR2 as YYREEE (reference sequence). The CDR3 runs to 18 residues. With 3 bases removed from V and 4 bases from J, the gap between germline ends came to 22 bases. The CDR3 DNA reads as TGTGCCAGCAGCTCCAGAGCAACTAGTGCAATGGGCACCGGGGAGCTGTTTTTT. It encodes CASSSRATSAMGTGELFF.

This clone occurred a few times. The chain has TRBV7-2 and TRBJ2-3, with D possibly TRBD2 on 6 matching bases. Germline values: CDR1 SGHTA, CDR2 FQGNSA. With 5 bases removed from V and 3 bases from J, the gap between germline ends came to 18 bases. The CDR3 consists of 16 residues. The CDR3 nucleotides are TGTGCCAGCAGCCCCGGGTGGGGGGAGCGGACAGATACGCAGTATTTT. Residues: CASSPGWGERTDTQYF.

This clone occurred a few times. J is TRBJ2-3 and V is TRBV11-2; D is possibly TRBD2 (5 bases). CDR1 and CDR2 from the germline V gene are SGHAT and FQNNGV. This CDR3 contains 15 residues. V lost 8 bases to trimming and J lost 0 bases, with 15 bases between them. The CDR3 DNA is TGTGCCAGCTCAAACACCGGGGTTAGCACAGATACGCAGTATTTT. This gives the protein CASSNTGVSTDTQYF.

This chain joins TRBV9 and TRBJ1-1; D is uncertain. With 0 bases removed from V and 1 base from J, the gap between germline ends came to 4 bases. The CDR3 has 13 residues. CDR1 SGDLS and CDR2 YYNGEE come from the germline V gene. The CDR3 loop is CASSVARNTEAFF. CDR3 coding DNA: TGTGCCAGCAGCGTAGCTAGGAACACTGAAGCTTTCTTT.

This clone appeared a few times. This chain links TRBV19 with TRBJ2-5; D is possibly TRBD1 (6 bases). V lost 2 bases and J lost 5, with 9 bases in between. From germline, CDR1 is LNHDA and CDR2 SQIVND (reference sequence). The CDR3 length is 13 residues. The CDR3 region has the DNA TGTGCCAGTAGTATAAACAGGGAGGAGACCCAGTACTTC. Residues: CASSINREETQYF.

The rearrangement joins TRBV28 to TRBJ2-7, with 8 bases identical to TRBD2. The CDR3 spans 15 residues. V was pared by 6 bases and J by 0 bases, with 7 bases of the junction left unmatched. Looked up from germline, CDR1 is MDHEN and CDR2 is SYDVKM. The CDR3 spells CASRLSGTISYEQYF. The DNA for the CDR3 is TGTGCCAGCAGGCTTAGCGGGACAATCTCCTACGAGCAGTACTTC.